Below, 5 T cell receptor beta chains from the same sample are listed, as sequenced in a study of cytomegalovirus exposure and HLA in healthy donors. PCR amplification relied on 60 Vbeta primers (plus 13 Jbeta primers). Sequenced by immunoSEQ multiplex PCR; TCRdb stores in-frame clones only, minus some. Of some 97,000 clones listed, over 60% are singletons. Sample: PBMCs. These receptors all stem from a female donor in good health and CMV-seropositive.

The V gene is TRBV2, the J gene TRBJ2-7, with TRBD2 matching over 10 bases. The CDR3 is made up of 14 amino acids. J lost 6 bases, V lost 10 bases, and 12 bases had no gene match. CDR1 and CDR2 from the germline V gene are SNHLY and FYNNEI. Written as DNA, the CDR3 is TGTGCCACCACGGGACTAGCGACGCTCTCCGAGCAGTACTTC. It yields the protein CATTGLATLSEQYF. The variable domain in full, with the rest retrieved from reference TRBV2 and TRBJ2-7, is EPEVTQTPSHQVTQMGQEVILRCVPISNHLYFYWYRQILGQKVEFLVSFYNNEISEKSEIFDDQFSVERPDGSNFTLKIRSTKLEDSAMYFCATTGLATLSEQYFGPGTRLTVT.

The rearrangement joins TRBV6-1 to TRBJ1-1; the D gene is possibly TRBD1 (6 bases). This CDR3 contains 13 residues. Per the germline V gene, CDR1 is MNHNS and CDR2 is SASEGT. V lost 6 bases to trimming and J lost 10 bases, with 18 bases between them. The CDR3 nucleotides are TGTGCCAGCAGCTCAAGGGCAGGGGAGGGAGCTTTCTTT. Translated, it gives CASSSRAGEGAFF.

V gene TRBV29-1 combines with J gene TRBJ2-1; TRBD1 agrees at 7 bases. The CDR3 is made up of 15 amino acids. Germline CDR1 and CDR2: SQVTM and ANQGSEA. V was clipped by 6 bases and J by 3 bases; unmatched bases: 11. The CDR3 loop is CSVISGTALYNEQFF. The CDR3 nucleotides are TGCAGCGTAATATCCGGGACAGCACTCTACAATGAGCAGTTCTTC.

The genes are TRBV7-9 and TRBJ2-2; D is undetermined. This CDR3 is 14 amino acids long. Trimming removed 2 bases at V and 2 bases at J, with 6 bases between. Germline V gene lookup returns CDR1 SEHNR and CDR2 FQNEAQ (reference sequence). CDR3 bases: TGTGCCAGCAGCTTATCAGTCAACACCGGGGAGCTGTTTTTT. It codes for CASSLSVNTGELFF. The full variable domain, with the rest looked up from reference TRBV7-9 and TRBJ2-2, is DTGVSQNPRHKITKRGQNVTFRCDPISEHNRLYWYRQTLGQGPEFLTYFQNEAQLEKSRLLSDRFSAERPKGSFSTLEIQRTEQGDSAMYLCASSLSVNTGELFFGEGSRLTVL.

This chain connects TRBV7-2 to TRBJ2-3, with 7 bases identical to TRBD2. Trimming at V came to 11 bases and at J to 1 base, leaving 6 bases not matched to a gene. Germline V gene sequence: CDR1 SGHTA, CDR2 FQGNSA. The CDR3 spans 13 residues. The CDR3 is CARGVRGTDTQYF. The CDR3, as DNA: TGTGCCCGGGGGGTTCGCGGCACAGATACGCAGTATTTT.